The 30 T cell receptor beta chains reported below all come from one sample, sequenced in a study of blood T cell repertoires in COVID-19. Sequencing was performed with immunoSEQ multiplex PCR; in TCRdb, only in-frame clones are kept and a portion is missing. The sample records 150,000 to 170,000 clones, roughly nine tenths being singletons. The sequenced sample was peripheral blood. These receptors were collected from a man aged 50 to 60 with acute or convalescent COVID-19.

The gene calls are TRBV4-3 and TRBJ1-5; D possibly corresponds to TRBD1 (6 bases). CDR1 and CDR2 from the germline V gene are LGHNA and YSLEER. The CDR3 extends over 16 amino acids. V lost 3 bases to trimming and J lost 4 bases, with 16 bases between them. The CDR3: CASSQGYGQTNQPQHF. Written as DNA, the CDR3 is TGCGCCAGCAGCCAGGGTTATGGACAGACAAATCAGCCCCAGCATTTT.

The chain carries TRBV15 and TRBJ2-4; D call uncertain. CDR1 and CDR2 from the germline V gene are LNHNV and YYDKDF (reference sequence). The length of the CDR3 is 17 residues. The ends were cut back, 0 bases at V and 0 bases at J, with 12 bases in the middle. CDR3 amino acids: CATSRDRLSLAKNIQYF. DNA for the CDR3: TGTGCCACCAGCAGAGATCGACTTTCTTTAGCCAAAAACATTCAGTACTTC.

This sequence joins TRBV6-5 and TRBJ2-1; 12 nucleotides line up with TRBD2. In germline, CDR1 is MNHEY, CDR2 SVGAGI. The CDR3 has 13 residues. The V segment lost 6 bases and the J segment 9 bases; nucleotides outside the gene matches: 3. In DNA, the CDR3 is TGTGCCAGCAGAATGACTAGCGGGGGTGAGCAGTTCTTC. It specifies CASRMTSGGEQFF.

The genes are TRBV19 and TRBJ2-3; possibly TRBD1 for D (6 bases). The germline gives CDR1 LNHDA, CDR2 SQIVND (reference sequence). The CDR3 is 14 residues long. Trimming stripped 2 bases from V and 2 bases from J, with 8 bases between. In DNA form, the CDR3 reads TGTGCCAGTAGTATAAACAGGGCCACAGATACGCAGTATTTT. Translated, it gives CASSINRATDTQYF. Full variable domain (remainder filled in from reference TRBV19 and TRBJ2-3): DGGITQSPKYLFRKEGQNVTLSCEQNLNHDAMYWYRQDPGQGLRLIYYSQIVNDFQKGDIAEGYSVSREKKESFPLTVTSAQKNPTAFYLCASSINRATDTQYFGPGTRLTVL.

V and J are TRBV7-2 and TRBJ1-6; D uncertain. V shed 0 bases and J shed 0 bases, with 15 bases lying between them. Germline CDR1 reads SGHTA; CDR2 reads FQGNSA. The CDR3 contains 19 residues. DNA for the CDR3: TGTGCCAGCAGCTTAGCGGTCAAAAAAGGGAGCTCCTATAATTCACCCCTCCACTTT. It codes for CASSLAVKKGSSYNSPLHF.

The gene calls are TRBV29-1 and TRBJ2-1; D might be TRBD2 (5 bases). Germline V gene data show CDR1 as SQVTM and CDR2 as ANQGSEA. Between the trimmed V and J ends, which lost 4 bases and 2 bases, there was a span of 9 bases. This CDR3 comprises 13 residues. The CDR3 DNA reads TGCAGCGTTGCGAGGGAGACCTACAATGAGCAGTTCTTC. Its translation is CSVARETYNEQFF.

The chain couples TRBV19 to TRBJ2-7; the match to TRBD1 covers 10 bases. V dropped 3 bases and J dropped 1; count of bases not matched to a gene: 3. CDR1 is LNHDA, CDR2 SQIVND, per germline (reference sequence). This CDR3 is built from 15 residues. This CDR3 is CASSIGQGGSYEQYF. The CDR3 DNA sequence: TGTGCCAGTAGTATCGGACAGGGGGGATCCTACGAGCAGTACTTC.

The CDR3, as DNA: TGTGCCAGCAGCTTAATCCAGGGGGGACAGATGAACACTGAAGCTTTCTTT. This translates into CASSLIQGGQMNTEAFF. This chain links TRBV7-3 with TRBJ1-1; 7 bases align to TRBD1. In germline, CDR1 is SGHTA, CDR2 FQGTGA. The V and J ends lost 1 base and 0 bases, in that order; junction bases with no gene match: 8. CDR3 size: 17 residues.

The rearrangement links TRBV9 to TRBJ2-1; 8 bases are a match to TRBD1. Germline V gene lookup returns CDR1 SGDLS and CDR2 YYNGEE. J lost 8 bases, V lost 3 bases, and 19 bases had no gene match. The CDR3 is made up of 18 amino acids. CDR3 nucleotide sequence: TGTGCCAGCAGCGGCGGCGGTGGGGGACAGGTCCCACGGGATGAGCAGTTCTTC. The encoded protein is CASSGGGGGQVPRDEQFF.

The chain links TRBV6-1 to TRBJ1-1; 8 positions agree with TRBD1. The germline gives CDR1 MNHNS, CDR2 SASEGT. Unmatched junction bases numbered 5, after V lost 2 bases and J lost 6 bases. The CDR3 sequence is 14 residues long. The CDR3 DNA is TGTGCCAGCAGTGAATACAGGGGGACCCCTGAAGCTTTCTTT. Its protein is CASSEYRGTPEAFF.

This rearrangement joins TRBV28 to TRBJ1-5, with TRBD1 identical over 8 bases. In germline, CDR1 is MDHEN, CDR2 SYDVKM. V trimming: 8 bases; J trimming: 5 bases; junction bases outside the gene matches: 8. CDR3 length: 14 residues. The CDR3 spells CASEVPGGHQPQHF. Here the CDR3 DNA reads TGTGCCAGCGAAGTACCAGGGGGCCATCAGCCCCAGCATTTT. Filled out from reference TRBV28 and TRBJ1-5, the complete variable domain reads DVKVTQSSRYLVKRTGEKVFLECVQDMDHENMFWYRQDPGLGLRLIYFSYDVKMKEKGDIPEGYSVSREKKERFSLILESASTNQTSMYLCASEVPGGHQPQHFGDGTRLSIL.

This clone came up once. The genes are TRBV7-2 and TRBJ2-5, with TRBD1 identical over 11 bases. The trim removed 1 base at V and 1 base at J, leaving 2 bases unmatched. The CDR3 loop spans 16 amino acids. CDR1 and CDR2 from the germline V gene are SGHTA and FQGNSA. The CDR3: CASSLVGTGGQETQYF. The CDR3 DNA reads TGTGCCAGCAGCTTAGTGGGGACAGGGGGCCAAGAGACCCAGTACTTC.

The V gene is TRBV7-6, the J gene TRBJ2-7; 13 bases are shared with TRBD2. The CDR3 consists of 15 residues. Germline V CDR1 and CDR2: SGHVS, FNYEAQ. V lost 1 base, J lost 3 bases, and 0 bases stayed unmatched. This CDR3 is CASSLGTSGGYEQYF. The CDR3 nucleotides read TGTGCCAGCAGCTTAGGGACTAGCGGGGGCTACGAGCAGTACTTC.

The genes are TRBV21-1 and TRBJ1-2. TRBV21-1 is marked as a pseudogene. The CDR3 has 16 residues. CDR3 bases: TGTGCCAGCAGCGCAAATCCGGGAGTGTGGAACTATGGCTACACCTTC. Encoded protein: CASSANPGVWNYGYTF.

The rearrangement joins TRBV7-9 to TRBJ2-5; no clear D gene. The V gene's germline CDR1 is SEHNR and CDR2 FQNEAQ (reference sequence). V was cut by 1 base and J by 0 bases, with 15 bases left in between. This CDR3 comprises 17 residues. The CDR3 DNA reads as TGTGCCAGCAGCTTAGTGTCGGTCAGGCTGTACCAAGAGACCCAGTACTTC. This translates into CASSLVSVRLYQETQYF.

The rearrangement uses TRBV2 and TRBJ1-2; TRBD1 aligns across 9 bases. The junction had 5 bases not matched to a gene; V was cut back by 4 bases and J by 5 bases. The CDR3 spans 14 residues. Looked up from germline, CDR1 is SNHLY and CDR2 is FYNNEI. Written as DNA, the CDR3 is TGTGCCAGCAGTGGGACAGGGGCTCGGTATGGCTACACCTTC. It encodes CASSGTGARYGYTF.

The V gene is TRBV6-5, the J gene TRBJ2-1; 11 bases are a match to TRBD2. V lost 3 bases, J lost 7 bases, and 8 bases stayed unmatched. Germline CDR1 is MNHEY and CDR2 is SVGAGI. There are 16 residues in the CDR3. The CDR3 loop reads CASSYTRTSGFNEQFF. The CDR3 DNA is TGTGCCAGCAGTTATACCCGGACTAGCGGGTTTAATGAGCAGTTCTTC.

The table lists this clone with a few counts. The chain recombines TRBV19 with TRBJ1-5; D gene ambiguous. Trimming left V 3 bases short and J 6 bases short, with 9 bases between. CDR3 size: 13 residues. CDR1 and CDR2 (germline): LNHDA, SQIVND (reference sequence). The CDR3 here is CASSIFPSQPQHF. CDR3 sequence (DNA): TGTGCCAGTAGTATCTTCCCCAGTCAGCCCCAGCATTTT.

The chain recombines TRBV6-5 with TRBJ2-2, with 7 bases aligning to TRBD2. Looked up from germline, CDR1 is MNHEY and CDR2 is SVGAGI. V trimming: 11 bases; J trimming: 5 bases; junction bases outside the gene matches: 14. This CDR3 is built from 15 residues. CDR3 DNA: TGTGCCGGAAGGCAGGTGGCGGGAGTGACCGGGGAGCTGTTTTTT. Its protein is CAGRQVAGVTGELFF.

This chain uses TRBV30 with TRBJ2-3, with D maybe TRBD2 (5 bases). Germline CDR1 GTSNPN, CDR2 SVGIG (reference sequence). CDR3 length: 13 amino acids. V was pared by 0 bases and J by 1 base, with 5 bases between. CDR3: CAWSVAGTDTQYF. The CDR3 DNA reads TGTGCCTGGAGTGTAGCGGGCACAGATACGCAGTATTTT.

The chain recombines TRBV19 with TRBJ2-7; 8 bases fit TRBD2. V shed 0 bases, J shed 4 bases, and the junction held 5 bases outside the gene matches. This CDR3 contains 15 residues. Germline CDR1 is LNHDA and CDR2 is SQIVND (reference sequence). The CDR3 DNA is TGTGCCAGTAGTATAGAGGGTAGCGGGACGTACGAGCAGTACTTC. It translates to CASSIEGSGTYEQYF.

Notes on this clone: This CDR3 is also generated by other DNA sequences in the sample. The V gene is TRBV7-2, the J gene TRBJ2-1; no clear D gene. V was shortened by 3 bases and J by 4 bases, with 7 bases between the two germline ends. The CDR3 is 13 residues long. CDR1 SGHTA and CDR2 FQGNSA come from the germline V gene. CDR3 DNA: TGTGCCAGCAGCTTGGGCCTATACAATGAGCAGTTCTTC. It translates to CASSLGLYNEQFF.

In DNA form, the CDR3 reads TGTGCCAGTAAAGAGGGTGGTGGCTACGAGCAGTACTTC. Amino acid sequence: CASKEGGGYEQYF. The genes are TRBV19 and TRBJ2-7, with D tentatively TRBD2 (5 bases). CDR1 LNHDA and CDR2 SQIVND come from the germline V gene (reference sequence). V was clipped by 7 bases and J by 3 bases, with 13 bases between them. The length of the CDR3 is 13 residues.

V usage is TRBV5-4 and J usage is TRBJ2-2; TRBD1 aligns across 9 bases. J was trimmed by 7 bases and V by 4 bases; bases with no gene match: 11. The CDR3 sequence is 16 residues long. CDR1 SGHNT and CDR2 YYREEE come from the germline V gene (reference sequence). The CDR3 reads CASSPSRTGDGGELFF. For the CDR3, the DNA is TGTGCCAGCAGCCCTTCTCGGACAGGGGACGGCGGGGAGCTGTTTTTT.

V gene TRBV6-1 combines with J gene TRBJ1-3; possible D gene TRBD1, 5 bases. V was clipped by 1 base and J by 1 base, with 11 bases between them. The CDR3 has 16 amino acids. Germline V gene sequence: CDR1 MNHNS, CDR2 SASEGT. In DNA, the CDR3 is TGTGCCAGCAGTGAAGGGACATCTTTATCTGGAAACACCATATATTTT. Translated: CASSEGTSLSGNTIYF.

The rearrangement uses TRBV5-4 and TRBJ2-3; 7 positions agree with TRBD2. Germline assignment: CDR1 SGHNT and CDR2 YYREEE (reference sequence). The V segment lost 2 bases and the J segment 8 bases; nucleotides outside the gene matches: 14. The CDR3 totals 16 residues. CDR3 residues: CASSLFTGGSTGTQYF. The CDR3 DNA is TGTGCCAGCAGCTTATTCACGGGAGGCTCCACGGGTACGCAGTATTTT.

V gene TRBV28 combines with J gene TRBJ1-5; D is unresolved. The germline gives CDR1 MDHEN, CDR2 SYDVKM. The CDR3 spans 13 residues. The V end was cut by 5 bases, the J end by 3 bases, with 8 bases between. Here the CDR3 reads CASSIQINQPQHF. The CDR3 nucleotides read TGTGCCAGCAGTATCCAAATCAATCAGCCCCAGCATTTT.

The chain employs TRBV19 and TRBJ2-3; 16 nucleotides match TRBD2. The CDR3 totals 21 residues. Trimming removed 8 bases from V and 1 base from J; junction bases left unmatched: 18. The germline V gene has CDR1 LNHDA and CDR2 SQIVND (reference sequence). The CDR3 sequence: CASPNAVSGTSGGVGTDTQYF. In DNA form, the CDR3 reads TGTGCCAGTCCCAACGCCGTTTCCGGGACTAGCGGGGGGGTTGGCACAGATACGCAGTATTTT.

The genes are TRBV5-1 and TRBJ2-1, with D perhaps TRBD2 (5 bases). Trimming removed 0 bases at V and 5 bases at J, with 9 bases between. The CDR3 runs to 14 residues. CDR1 is SGHRS, CDR2 YFSETQ, per germline. Written as DNA, the CDR3 is TGCGCCAGCAGCTTGGAAGCGGCCAACAATGAGCAGTTCTTC. Protein product: CASSLEAANNEQFF.

V gene TRBV7-2 combines with J gene TRBJ2-1, with 9 bases fitting TRBD2. In germline, CDR1 is SGHTA, CDR2 FQGNSA. The CDR3 spans 17 residues. With V trimmed by 5 bases and J by 9 bases, 17 bases remained unmatched. CDR3 bases: TGTGCCAGCAGCATCCTGAGAGCGGGGGGAGGAGTGGTTGAGCAGTTCTTC. Translating it yields CASSILRAGGGVVEQFF.